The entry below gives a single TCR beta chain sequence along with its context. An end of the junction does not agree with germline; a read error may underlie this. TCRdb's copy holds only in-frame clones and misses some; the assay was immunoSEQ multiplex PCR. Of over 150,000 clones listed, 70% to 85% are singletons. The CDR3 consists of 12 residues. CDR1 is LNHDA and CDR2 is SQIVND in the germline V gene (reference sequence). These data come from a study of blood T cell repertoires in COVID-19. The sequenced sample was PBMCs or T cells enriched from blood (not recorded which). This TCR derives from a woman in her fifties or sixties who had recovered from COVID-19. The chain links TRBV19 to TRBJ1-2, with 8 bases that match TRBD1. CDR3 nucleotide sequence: TGTGCCAGTAGTCAAGGACAGGGTTTCGTCTCCTTC. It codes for CASSQGQGFVSF.